A single sample gave rise to the 11 T cell receptor beta chains below, sequenced in a study of T-cell memory formation after mild COVID-19. Using its own MiXCR run on the 5' RACE reads, TCRdb lists one record per CDR3 protein. In the table there are 450,000 or so distinct CDR3 sequences, around a quarter of which are singletons. Specimen: PBMCs or a T cell subset sorted from them (not recorded which). Receptors were obtained from an adult woman who had mild COVID-19 (a few samples of this study predate the infection). Cell type and time point are not known.

The chain joins TRBV23-1 to TRBJ2-7; 7 bases match TRBD1. TRBV23-1 is classed as an ORF, of uncertain function. V lost 8 bases, J lost 3 bases, and 4 bases stayed unmatched. This CDR3 comprises 12 residues. DNA for the CDR3: TGCGCCAGCGCCAACAGGGGCTACGAGCAGTACTTC. This translates into CASANRGYEQYF.

This clonotype was observed a few times. The chain uses TRBV5-1 and TRBJ2-2; the D is unclear. Germline V gives CDR1 SGHRS, CDR2 YFSETQ. V was clipped by 0 bases and J by 3 bases, with 12 bases between them. This CDR3 contains 16 residues. The CDR3 DNA reads TGCGCCAGCAGCTTGGGGGTCAGCTTGGACACCGGGGAGCTGTTTTTT. This sequence encodes CASSLGVSLDTGELFF.

CDR3 sequence (DNA): TGCAGCGTTGTAAAGAGACAGAACACTGAAGCTTTCTTT. It translates to CSVVKRQNTEAFF. This chain connects TRBV29-1 to TRBJ1-1; D remains ambiguous. The germline V gene has CDR1 SQVTM and CDR2 ANQGSEA. V lost 4 bases to trimming and J lost 1 base, with 10 bases between them. The CDR3 runs 13 residues.

The rearrangement links TRBV29-1 to TRBJ2-1, with D tentatively TRBD1 (5 bases). V gave up 4 bases and J gave up 4 bases, with 14 bases separating them. The CDR3 length is 14 residues. In germline, CDR1 is SQVTM, CDR2 ANQGSEA. This CDR3 reads CSVVRADKYNEQFF. The DNA for the CDR3 is TGCAGCGTTGTCAGGGCCGATAAATACAATGAGCAGTTCTTC.

The chain joins TRBV4-2 to TRBJ2-4; 9 bases match TRBD1. Germline V gene data show CDR1 as LGHNA and CDR2 as YNFKEQ. The ends lost 0 bases at V and 6 bases at J; junction bases unmatched: 6. This CDR3 has 16 residues. CDR3 amino acids: CASSQDRTGAPNIQYF. The CDR3 nucleotides read TGTGCCAGCAGCCAAGATAGGACAGGGGCTCCAAACATTCAGTACTTC.

The rearrangement uses TRBV6-6 and TRBJ1-5, with D maybe TRBD1 (6 bases). V gave up 5 bases and J gave up 3 bases, with 14 bases separating them. Per the germline V gene, CDR1 is MNHNY and CDR2 is SVGAGI (reference sequence). The CDR3 has 15 amino acids. The CDR3 loop is CASSGGDTPNQPQHF. In DNA form, the CDR3 reads TGTGCCAGCAGTGGGGGGGACACCCCCAATCAGCCCCAGCATTTT.

This clonotype appeared a few times. V gene TRBV27 combines with J gene TRBJ1-1; 10 bases fit TRBD1. The ends lost 6 bases at V and 13 bases at J; junction bases unmatched: 8. The CDR3 is made up of 12 amino acids. Germline lookup yields CDR1 MNHEY and CDR2 SMNVEV (reference sequence). The chain's CDR3 is CASRSAGTGVFF. For the CDR3, the DNA is TGTGCCAGCAGAAGCGCCGGGACAGGGGTTTTCTTT.

This clonotype was seen a few times. The chain is built from TRBV29-1 and TRBJ2-3; no firm D call. The CDR3 contains 14 residues. V lost 6 bases and J 2 bases, leaving 15 bases between the germline ends. Per the germline V gene, CDR1 is SQVTM and CDR2 is ANQGSEA. The CDR3 region is CSVLRVAATDTQYF. CDR3 DNA: TGCAGCGTCCTACGGGTGGCAGCCACAGATACGCAGTATTTT.

This clonotype was seen a few times. The rearrangement links TRBV13 to TRBJ2-7; perhaps D is TRBD1 or TRBD2 (5 bases each). Per germline, CDR1 PRHDT and CDR2 FYEKMQ (reference sequence). Trimming shortened V by 4 bases and J by 0 bases, and 7 bases separated the two germline ends. CDR3 size: 13 residues. The CDR3 DNA reads TGTGCCAGCAGCTGGGGGATCTCCTACGAGCAGTACTTC. This gives the protein CASSWGISYEQYF.

In this sample, this clonotype turned up a few times. The V and J genes are TRBV9 and TRBJ2-7; D is uncertain. Between the trimmed V and J ends, which lost 2 bases and 3 bases, there was a span of 9 bases. Looked up from germline, CDR1 is SGDLS and CDR2 is YYNGEE. CDR3 length: 13 residues. The CDR3 coding sequence is TGTGCCAGCAGCGTCGGTAATCACTACGAGCAGTACTTC. Translating gives CASSVGNHYEQYF.

J is TRBJ2-7 and V is TRBV5-1; D uncertain. There are 11 residues in the CDR3. The V end lost 7 bases, the J end lost 4 bases, and 9 bases lay between the germline ends. CDR1 is SGHRS and CDR2 is YFSETQ in the germline V gene. CDR3 residues: CASRQVYEQYF. The CDR3 DNA is TGCGCCAGCCGCCAGGTGTACGAGCAGTACTTC.